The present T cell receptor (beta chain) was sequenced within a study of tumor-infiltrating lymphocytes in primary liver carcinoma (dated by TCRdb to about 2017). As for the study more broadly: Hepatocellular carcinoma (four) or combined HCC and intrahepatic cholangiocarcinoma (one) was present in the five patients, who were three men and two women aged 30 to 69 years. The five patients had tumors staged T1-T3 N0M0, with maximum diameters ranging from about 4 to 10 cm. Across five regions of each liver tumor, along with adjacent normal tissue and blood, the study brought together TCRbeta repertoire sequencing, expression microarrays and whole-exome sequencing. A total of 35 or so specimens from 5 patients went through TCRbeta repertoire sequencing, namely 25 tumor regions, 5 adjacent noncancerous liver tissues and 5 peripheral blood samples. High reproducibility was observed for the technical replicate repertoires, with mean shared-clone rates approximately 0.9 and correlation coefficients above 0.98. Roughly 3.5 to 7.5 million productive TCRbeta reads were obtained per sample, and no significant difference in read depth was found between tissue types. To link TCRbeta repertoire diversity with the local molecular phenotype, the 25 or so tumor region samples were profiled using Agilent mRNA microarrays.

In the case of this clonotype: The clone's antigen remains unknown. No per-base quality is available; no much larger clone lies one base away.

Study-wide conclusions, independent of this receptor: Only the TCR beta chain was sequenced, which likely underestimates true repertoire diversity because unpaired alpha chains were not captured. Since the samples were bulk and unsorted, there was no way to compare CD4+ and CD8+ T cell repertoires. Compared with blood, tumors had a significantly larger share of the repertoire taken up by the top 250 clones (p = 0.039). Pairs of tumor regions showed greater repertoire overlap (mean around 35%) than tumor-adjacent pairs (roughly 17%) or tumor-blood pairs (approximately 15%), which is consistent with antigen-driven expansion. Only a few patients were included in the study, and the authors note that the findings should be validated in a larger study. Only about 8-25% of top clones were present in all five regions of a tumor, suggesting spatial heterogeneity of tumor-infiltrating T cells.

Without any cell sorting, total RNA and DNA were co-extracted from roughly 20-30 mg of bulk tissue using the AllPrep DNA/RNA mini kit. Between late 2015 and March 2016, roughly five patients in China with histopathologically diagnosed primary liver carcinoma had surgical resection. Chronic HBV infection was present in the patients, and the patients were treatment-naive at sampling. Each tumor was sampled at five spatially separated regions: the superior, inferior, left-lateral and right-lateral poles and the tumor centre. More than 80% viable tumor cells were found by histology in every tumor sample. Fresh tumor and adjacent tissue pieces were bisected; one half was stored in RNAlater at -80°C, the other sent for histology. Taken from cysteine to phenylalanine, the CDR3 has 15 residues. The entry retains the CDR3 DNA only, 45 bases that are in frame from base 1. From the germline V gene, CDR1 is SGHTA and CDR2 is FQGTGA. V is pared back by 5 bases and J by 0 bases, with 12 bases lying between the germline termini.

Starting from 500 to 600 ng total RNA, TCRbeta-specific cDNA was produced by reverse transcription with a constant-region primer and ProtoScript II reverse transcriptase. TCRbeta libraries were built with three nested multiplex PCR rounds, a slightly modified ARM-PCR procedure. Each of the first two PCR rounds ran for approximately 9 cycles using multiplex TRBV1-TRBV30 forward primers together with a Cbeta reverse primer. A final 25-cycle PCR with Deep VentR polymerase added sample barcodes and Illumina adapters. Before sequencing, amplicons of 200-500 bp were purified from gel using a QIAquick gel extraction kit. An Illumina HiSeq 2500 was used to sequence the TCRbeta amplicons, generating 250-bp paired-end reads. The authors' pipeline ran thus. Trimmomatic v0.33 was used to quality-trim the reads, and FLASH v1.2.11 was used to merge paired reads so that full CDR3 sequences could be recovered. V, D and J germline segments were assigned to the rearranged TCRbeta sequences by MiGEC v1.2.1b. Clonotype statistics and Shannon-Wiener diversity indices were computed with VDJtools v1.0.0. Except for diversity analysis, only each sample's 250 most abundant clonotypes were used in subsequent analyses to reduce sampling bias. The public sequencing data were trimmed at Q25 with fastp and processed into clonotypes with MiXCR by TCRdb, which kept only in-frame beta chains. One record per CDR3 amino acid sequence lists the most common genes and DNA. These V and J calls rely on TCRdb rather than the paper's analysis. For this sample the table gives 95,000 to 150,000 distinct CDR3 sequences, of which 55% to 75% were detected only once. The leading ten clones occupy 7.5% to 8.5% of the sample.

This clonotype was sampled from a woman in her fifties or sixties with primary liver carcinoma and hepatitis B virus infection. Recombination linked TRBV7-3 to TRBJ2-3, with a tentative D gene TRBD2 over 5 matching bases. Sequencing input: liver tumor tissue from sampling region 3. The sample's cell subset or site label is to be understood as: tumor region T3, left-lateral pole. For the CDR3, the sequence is CASSPTAVSTDTQYF. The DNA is TGTGCCAGCAGCCCTACAGCGGTGAGCACAGATACGCAGTATTTT.